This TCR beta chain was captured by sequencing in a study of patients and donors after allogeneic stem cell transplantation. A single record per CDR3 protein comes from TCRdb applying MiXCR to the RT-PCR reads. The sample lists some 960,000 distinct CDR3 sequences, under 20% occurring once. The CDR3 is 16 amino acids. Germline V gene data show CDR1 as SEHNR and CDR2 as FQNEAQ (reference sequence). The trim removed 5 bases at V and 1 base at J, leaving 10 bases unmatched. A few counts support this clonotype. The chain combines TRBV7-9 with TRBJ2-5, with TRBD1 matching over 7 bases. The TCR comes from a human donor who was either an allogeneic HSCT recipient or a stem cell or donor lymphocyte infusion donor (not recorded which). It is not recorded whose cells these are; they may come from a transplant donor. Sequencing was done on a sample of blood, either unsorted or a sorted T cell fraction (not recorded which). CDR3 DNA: TGTGCCAGCAGCCCGAGCAGGGGGATGGTCCAAGAGACCCAGTACTTC. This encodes CASSPSRGMVQETQYF.